The 15 T cell receptor beta chains presented below share a single source sample, sequenced in a study of CD8 T cells in Susac syndrome. RNA in amounts of roughly 0.5 to 1 ug was reverse transcribed with random hexamers. TCRdb reanalysed the immunoSEQ multiplex PCR reads using MiXCR and keeps one entry per CDR3 protein. This table holds 75,000 to 95,000 distinct CDR3 sequences, about 94% found once. Sequences were obtained from CD8+ T cells from PBMCs. The receptors were sampled from a human donor with Susac syndrome.

The V gene is TRBV20-1, the J gene TRBJ2-1, with TRBD2 matching 7 bases. Germline CDR1 is DFQATT and CDR2 is SNEGSKA (reference sequence). The V and J ends lost 0 bases and 8 bases, in that order; junction bases with no gene match: 16. The CDR3 is 17 amino acids. The CDR3 coding sequence is TGCAGTGCTAGAGATCTGAGTGAAGGGAGGGAGTGGCATGAGCAGTTCTTC. This translates into CSARDLSEGREWHEQFF.

This clonotype occurred a few times. The CDR3 DNA reads as TGTGCCAGCAGCTTGGGGGGTAACTATGGCTACACCTTC. As protein: CASSLGGNYGYTF. The chain couples TRBV7-9 to TRBJ1-2, with a possible D match to TRBD1 (5 bases). Per the germline V gene, CDR1 is SEHNR and CDR2 is FQNEAQ (reference sequence). The germline V and J ends were trimmed by 3 bases and 1 base, with 6 bases remaining between them. The CDR3 sequence is 13 residues long.

This chain uses TRBV13 with TRBJ1-1, with a tentative D call TRBD1 (5 bases). Germline CDR1 PRHDT, CDR2 FYEKMQ (reference sequence). Trimming removed 5 bases from V and 10 bases from J, with 23 bases in between. This CDR3 is 15 amino acids long. The CDR3 protein is CASSARGRGLARAFF. The DNA for the CDR3 is TGTGCCAGCAGCGCCCGGGGGAGGGGATTAGCCCGAGCTTTCTTT. The complete variable domain, with remaining parts taken from reference TRBV13 and TRBJ1-1, reads AAGVIQSPRHLIKEKRETATLKCYPIPRHDTVYWYQQGPGQDPQFLISFYEKMQSDKGSIPDRFSAQQFSDYHSELNMSSLELGDSALYFCASSARGRGLARAFFGQGTRLTVV.

This chain connects TRBV11-2 to TRBJ1-2; D unresolved. CDR3 length: 13 residues. The V end lost 2 bases, the J end lost 6 bases, and 10 bases lay between the germline ends. Germline V gives CDR1 SGHAT, CDR2 FQNNGV. CDR3 sequence (DNA): TGTGCCAGCAGCTTACAATACGATCATGGCTACACCTTC. This codes for CASSLQYDHGYTF.

This chain links TRBV20-1 with TRBJ2-3, with 8 nucleotides matching TRBD1. The CDR3 is made up of 15 amino acids. The V gene end was trimmed by 6 bases and the J gene end by 1 base; junction bases not matched to a gene: 9. Germline loops: CDR1 DFQATT, CDR2 SNEGSKA (reference sequence). DNA of the CDR3: TGCAGTGCCCCCAGGGGGCCGCCGGGCACAGATACGCAGTATTTT. Translation: CSAPRGPPGTDTQYF.

Written as DNA, the CDR3 is TGTGCCTGGAGTGTCCAGCGGGGGCCTTTAGATACGCAGTATTTT. Residues: CAWSVQRGPLDTQYF. The rearrangement joins TRBV30 to TRBJ2-3, with 8 bases lining up with TRBD2. Germline V gene lookup returns CDR1 GTSNPN and CDR2 SVGIG (reference sequence). This CDR3 region has 15 residues. The V gene end was trimmed by 0 bases and the J gene end by 5 bases; junction bases not matched to a gene: 7.

This clonotype was seen once. The chain joins TRBV28 to TRBJ2-1; 10 bases align to TRBD2. Losses at the gene ends were 5 bases for V and 10 bases for J; bases not matched to a gene: 11. Germline V gene lookup returns CDR1 MDHEN and CDR2 SYDVKM. The CDR3 is 15 residues long. The CDR3 DNA is TGTGCCAGCAGTACAGCGGGAGGGCCGAACACGGAGCAGTTCTTC. Residues: CASSTAGGPNTEQFF. The whole variable domain, remainder taken from reference TRBV28 and TRBJ2-1, is DVKVTQSSRYLVKRTGEKVFLECVQDMDHENMFWYRQDPGLGLRLIYFSYDVKMKEKGDIPEGYSVSREKKERFSLILESASTNQTSMYLCASSTAGGPNTEQFFGPGTRLTVL.

The chain is built from TRBV7-2 and TRBJ2-7, with TRBD2 matching over 7 bases. In germline, CDR1 is SGHTA, CDR2 FQGNSA. The J segment lost 3 bases and the V segment lost 5 bases, leaving 10 bases of the junction unmatched. This CDR3 has 15 amino acids. CDR3 residues: CASSILAGLVYEQYF. CDR3 nucleotides: TGTGCCAGCAGCATTTTAGCGGGCTTGGTCTACGAGCAGTACTTC.

The chain combines TRBV6-5 with TRBJ1-5; no definite D call. The CDR3 covers 16 residues. CDR1 is MNHEY, CDR2 SVGAGI, per germline. Between the trimmed V and J ends, which lost 2 bases and 0 bases, there was a span of 11 bases. CDR3 residues: CASSYAGSYSNQPQHF. In nucleotides, the CDR3 is TGTGCCAGCAGTTACGCAGGATCCTATAGCAATCAGCCCCAGCATTTT.

V usage is TRBV12-3 or TRBV12-4 and J usage is TRBJ2-7, with 7 nucleotides matching TRBD1. The CDR3 runs to 14 residues. J was trimmed by 2 bases and V by 0 bases; bases with no gene match: 1. The CDR3 bases are TGTGCCAGCAGTTTAGCACAGGGGACCTACGAGCAGTACTTC. It translates to CASSLAQGTYEQYF.

This sequence joins TRBV4-3 and TRBJ1-3; tentatively, D is TRBD1 (5 bases). This CDR3 contains 14 residues. The V and J ends lost 1 base and 4 bases respectively, with 8 bases between them. CDR1 and CDR2 from the germline V gene are LGHNA and YSLEER. As DNA, the CDR3 is TGCGCCAGCAGCCAAGCAGGGCTCGGAAACACCATATATTTT. Its protein product is CASSQAGLGNTIYF.

The chain employs TRBV6-2 or TRBV6-3 and TRBJ2-7; D ambiguous. Germline lookup yields CDR1 MNHEY and CDR2 SVGEGT. V was trimmed by 5 bases and J by 5 bases, leaving 7 bases between them. The CDR3 length is 11 residues. The CDR3 loop reads CASSNADEQYF. CDR3 DNA sequence: TGTGCCAGCAGTAACGCCGACGAGCAGTACTTC.

The rearrangement uses TRBV20-1 and TRBJ2-1; D might be TRBD1 or TRBD2, each matching 6 bases. From germline, CDR1 is DFQATT and CDR2 SNEGSKA (reference sequence). This CDR3 comprises 13 residues. Trimming took 5 bases from V and 10 from J, leaving 18 bases between them. CDR3 DNA sequence: TGCAGTGCTCCGCGGACAGCTGGAGGGGAGCAGTTCTTC. As protein: CSAPRTAGGEQFF.

This chain links TRBV6-1 with TRBJ1-6; D is perhaps TRBD1 (5 bases). Germline V gene data show CDR1 as MNHNS and CDR2 as SASEGT. The CDR3 has 17 residues. V shed 6 bases and J shed 6 bases, with 21 bases lying between them. CDR3: CASSPGRIGTGNSPLHF. In nucleotides, the CDR3 is TGTGCCAGCAGCCCCGGCCGAATTGGGACGGGTAATTCACCCCTCCACTTT.

This sequence joins TRBV28 and TRBJ2-1, with 9 bases matching TRBD2. Germline CDR1 MDHEN, CDR2 SYDVKM. The CDR3 totals 16 residues. The V and J ends lost 3 bases and 2 bases, in that order; junction bases with no gene match: 5. The CDR3 is CASSFGTSGPYNEQFF. The DNA for the CDR3 is TGTGCCAGCAGTTTCGGAACTAGCGGGCCCTACAATGAGCAGTTCTTC.